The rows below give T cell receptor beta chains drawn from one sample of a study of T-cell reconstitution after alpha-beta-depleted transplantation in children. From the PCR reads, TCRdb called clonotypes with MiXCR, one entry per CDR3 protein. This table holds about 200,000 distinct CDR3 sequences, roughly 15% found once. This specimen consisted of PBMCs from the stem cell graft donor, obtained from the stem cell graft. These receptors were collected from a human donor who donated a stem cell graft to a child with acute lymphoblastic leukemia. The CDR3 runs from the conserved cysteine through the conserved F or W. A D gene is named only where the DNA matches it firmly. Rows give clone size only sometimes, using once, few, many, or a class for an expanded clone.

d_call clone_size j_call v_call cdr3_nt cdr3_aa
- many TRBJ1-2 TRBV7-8 TGTGCCAGCAGCTTAGCGCAGTATGAGGACAGAGTTATCCACACCTTC CASSLAQYEDRVIHTF
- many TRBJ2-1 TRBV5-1 TGCGCCAGCAGCTTGGAGGCCAGGGGGGGTAATGAGCAGTTCTTC CASSLEARGGNEQFF
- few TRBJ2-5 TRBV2 TGTGCCAGCAGCCTCGGTAGGGGTCGGGACGAGACCCAGTACTTC CASSLGRGRDETQYF
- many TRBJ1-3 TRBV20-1 TGCAGTGCTCGGACAGACAGAAACACCATATATTTT CSARTDRNTIYF
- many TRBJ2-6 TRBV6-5 TGTGCCAGCAGTTTGGGGTTTGGGGCCAACGTCCTGACTTTC CASSLGFGANVLTF
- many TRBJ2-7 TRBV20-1 TGCAGTGCTAGAGATCTAGGCGGACCCACCTACGAGCAGTACTTC CSARDLGGPTYEQYF
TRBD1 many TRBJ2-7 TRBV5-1 TGCGCCAGCAGCCCAAACGCCGGGACAGGGTTGAGCGAGCAGTACTTC CASSPNAGTGLSEQYF
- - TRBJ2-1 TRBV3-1 TGTGCCAGCAGCCAAGACTCAGGACAGCACAATGAGCAGTTCTTC CASSQDSGQHNEQFF
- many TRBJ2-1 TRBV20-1 TGCAGTGCACCACTTGGCAGCATATCCTACAATGAGCAGTTCTTC CSAPLGSISYNEQFF
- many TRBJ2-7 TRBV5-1 TGCGCCAGCAGTACGGCGCCGGCCTCCTACGAGCAGTACTTC CASSTAPASYEQYF
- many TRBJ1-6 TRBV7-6 TGTGCCAGCAGCAAACAGGGTTATAATTCACCCCTCCACTTT CASSKQGYNSPLHF
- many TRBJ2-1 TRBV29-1 TGCAGCGCCTACGACAATGAGCAGTTCTTC CSAYDNEQFF
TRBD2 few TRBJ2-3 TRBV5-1 TGCGCCAGCAGCTTGGGTCTAGCGGGATTCAAATTCTCCACAGATACGCAGTATTTT CASSLGLAGFKFSTDTQYF
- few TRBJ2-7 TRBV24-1 TGTGCCACCAGTGGGACTGAAACCTACGAGCAGTACTTC CATSGTETYEQYF
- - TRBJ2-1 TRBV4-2 TGTGCCAGCAGCCAAGATTTGGGCGTCTACACCTCCTACAATGAGCAGTTCTTC CASSQDLGVYTSYNEQFF
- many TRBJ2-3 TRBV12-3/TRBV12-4 TGTGCCAGCGTGCGGGGATTAGGGGGAGATACGCAGTATTTT CASVRGLGGDTQYF
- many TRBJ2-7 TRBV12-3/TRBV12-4 TGTGCCAGCAGAGGGGGGGAGGGGGACGAGCAGTACTTC CASRGGEGDEQYF
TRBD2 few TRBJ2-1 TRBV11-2 TGTGCCAGCAGCTTAGATGGGGTAGCGGGACAATACAATGAGCAGTTCTTC CASSLDGVAGQYNEQFF
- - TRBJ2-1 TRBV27 TGTGCCAGCACTGATCAGGGGGGGATCAACAATGAGCAGTTCTTC CASTDQGGINNEQFF
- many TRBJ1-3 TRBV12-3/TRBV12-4 TGTGCCAGCAGTCCTTACGTAGGACGAAGCTCTGGAAACACCATATATTTT CASSPYVGRSSGNTIYF
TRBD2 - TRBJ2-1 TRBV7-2 TGTGCCAGCAGCCTTACGGGGCCTAGCGGGAGCAATGAGCAGTTCTTC CASSLTGPSGSNEQFF
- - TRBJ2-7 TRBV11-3 TGTGCCAGCAGCCCCCCCAACAGGGCCGACGAGCAGTACTTC CASSPPNRADEQYF
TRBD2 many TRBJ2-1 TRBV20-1 TGCAGTGCTAGAGATTGGGGACTAGCGGGAATCAATGAGCAGTTCTTC CSARDWGLAGINEQFF
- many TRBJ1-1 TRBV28 TGTGCCAGCAGTTTGTCGGGGAGCGCGATGAACACTGAAGCTTTCTTT CASSLSGSAMNTEAFF
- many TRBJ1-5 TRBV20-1 TGCAGTGCTAGAGCCCGGGAAGCCTATCAGCCCCAGCATTTT CSARAREAYQPQHF
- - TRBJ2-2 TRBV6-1 TGTGCCAGCAGAACAGGCCCCTCTACCGGGGAGCTGTTTTTT CASRTGPSTGELFF
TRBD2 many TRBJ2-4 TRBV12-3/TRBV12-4 TGTGCCAGCGCCTCGGGGGGTAGGCAAAACATTCAGTACTTC CASASGGRQNIQYF
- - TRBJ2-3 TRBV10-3 TGTGCCATCAGTGAGTCAGGGGGAGGCTTCGGCACAGATACGCAGTATTTT CAISESGGGFGTDTQYF
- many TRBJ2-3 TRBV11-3 TGTGCCAGCAGCTTAGGGGGGGCAGATACGCAGTATTTT CASSLGGADTQYF
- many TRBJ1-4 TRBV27 TGTGCCAGCAAGGAGGGCCATTCAGGTGAAAAACTGTTTTTT CASKEGHSGEKLFF
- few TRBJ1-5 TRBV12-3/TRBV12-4 TGTGCCAGCAGTTTATTGGGGGTTGCAGGACCAAATCAGCCCCAGCATTTT CASSLLGVAGPNQPQHF
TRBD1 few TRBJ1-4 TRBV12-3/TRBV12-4 TGTGCCAGCGGGACAGCGCTTAATGAAAAACTGTTTTTT CASGTALNEKLFF
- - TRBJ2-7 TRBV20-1 TGCAGTGCCGGAGGGCGAGCGGAGACCTCCTACGAGCAGTACTTC CSAGGRAETSYEQYF
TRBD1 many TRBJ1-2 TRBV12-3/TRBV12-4 TGTGCCAGCAGCCCGCCAGGGGGCGGCTACACCTTC CASSPPGGGYTF
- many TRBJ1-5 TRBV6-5 TGTGCCAGCACCGCAGGGAGGAGTCAGCCCCAGCATTTT CASTAGRSQPQHF
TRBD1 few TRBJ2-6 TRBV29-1 TGCAGCGTCGGGACAGGGGGCGTTTACAATTCTGGGGCCAACGTCCTGACTTTC CSVGTGGVYNSGANVLTF
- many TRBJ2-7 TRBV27 TGTGCCAGCAGTTTAGCCCCTCCCTACGAGCAGTACTTC CASSLAPPYEQYF
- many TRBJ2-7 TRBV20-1 TGCAGTGCTAGAGAACGGGAATACGAGCAGTACTTC CSAREREYEQYF
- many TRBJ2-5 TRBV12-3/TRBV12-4 TGTGCCAGTGCCCTAGCAGAGACCCAGTACTTC CASALAETQYF
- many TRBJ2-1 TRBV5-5 TGTGCCAGCAGCCCGGGGACTCTCGCGAGCTCCTACAATGAGCAGTTCTTC CASSPGTLASSYNEQFF
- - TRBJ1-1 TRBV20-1 TGCAGTGCTAGAGTCAAGGTAGCGCTTGGGGGTGAAGCTTTCTTT CSARVKVALGGEAFF
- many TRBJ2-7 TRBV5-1 TGCGCCAGCAGCTTGGTGTCTTCGCAGTTAAACGAGCAGTACTTC CASSLVSSQLNEQYF
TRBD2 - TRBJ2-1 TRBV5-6 TGTGCCAGCAGCTTGGCGCCCAGCGGGGCCCGCACTGAGCAGTTCTTC CASSLAPSGARTEQFF
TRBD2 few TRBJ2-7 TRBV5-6 TGTGCCAGCACCCCGGGACTAGGGAACTACGAGCAGTACTTC CASTPGLGNYEQYF
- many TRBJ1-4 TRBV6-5 TGTGCCAGCAGTTCCGGACTGAGGGAAAAACTGTTTTTT CASSSGLREKLFF
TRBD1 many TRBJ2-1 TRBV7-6 TGTGCCAGCAGCCCTAAGACAGGGGGCGCCTACAATGAGCAGTTCTTC CASSPKTGGAYNEQFF
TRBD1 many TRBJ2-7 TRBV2 TGTGCCAGCACCGGCCGTGTAACCGGGACAGCTATCTACGAGCAGTACTTC CASTGRVTGTAIYEQYF
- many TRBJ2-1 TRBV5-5 TGTGCCAGCACCTCCGGGCTAAATGAGCAGTTCTTC CASTSGLNEQFF
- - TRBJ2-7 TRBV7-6 TGTGCCAGCAGTCTGACTGATGCGGGCTACGAGCAGTACTTC CASSLTDAGYEQYF
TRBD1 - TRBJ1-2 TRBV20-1 TGCAGTGCTCAAGAAACGAGGACAGGCGGGGGCTACACCTTC CSAQETRTGGGYTF